This T cell receptor beta chain was retrieved from a study of post-analysis software for immune sequencing data. Every TCR beta cDNA library bore unique molecular identifiers. MiXCR, applied by TCRdb to the PCR reads, yields one record per CDR3 protein. The table shows fewer than 850,000 distinct CDR3 sequences, with roughly 30% occurring only once. This clonotype was found a few times. The sequence was collected from a girl aged 5 to 17 with multiple sclerosis. The source material was blood.

The CDR3 protein is CAISGRTGVTDTQYF. The CDR3 nucleotides are TGTGCCATCAGTGGTCGAACAGGGGTGACAGATACGCAGTATTTT. This sequence joins TRBV10-3 and TRBJ2-3; 7 bases match TRBD1. Germline V lookup: CDR1 ENHRY, CDR2 SYGVKD. CDR3 length equals 15 residues. The V gene end was trimmed by 4 bases and the J gene end by 3 bases; junction bases not matched to a gene: 7.